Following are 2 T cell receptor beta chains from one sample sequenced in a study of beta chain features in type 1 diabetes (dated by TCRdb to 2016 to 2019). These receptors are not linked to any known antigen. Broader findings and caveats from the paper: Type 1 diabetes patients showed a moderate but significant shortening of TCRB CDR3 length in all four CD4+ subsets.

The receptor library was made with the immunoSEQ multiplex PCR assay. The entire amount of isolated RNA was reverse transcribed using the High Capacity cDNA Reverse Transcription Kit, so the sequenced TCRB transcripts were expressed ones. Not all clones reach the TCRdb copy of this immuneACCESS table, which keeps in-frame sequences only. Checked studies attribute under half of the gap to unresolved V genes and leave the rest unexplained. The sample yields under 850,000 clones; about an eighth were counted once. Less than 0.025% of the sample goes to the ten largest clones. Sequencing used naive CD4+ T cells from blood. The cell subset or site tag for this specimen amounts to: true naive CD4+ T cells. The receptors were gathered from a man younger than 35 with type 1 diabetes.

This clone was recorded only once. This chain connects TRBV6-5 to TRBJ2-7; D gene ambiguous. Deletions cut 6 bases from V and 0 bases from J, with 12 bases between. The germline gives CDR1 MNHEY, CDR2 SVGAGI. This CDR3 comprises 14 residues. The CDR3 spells CASSQHLISYEQYF. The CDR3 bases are TGTGCCAGCAGCCAACACCTCATCTCCTACGAGCAGTACTTC.

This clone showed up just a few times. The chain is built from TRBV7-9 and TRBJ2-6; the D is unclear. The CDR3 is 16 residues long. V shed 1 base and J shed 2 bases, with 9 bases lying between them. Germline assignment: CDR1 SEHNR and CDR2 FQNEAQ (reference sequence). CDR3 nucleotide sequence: TGTGCCAGCAGCTTAGGAGTTCGGGCTGGGGCCAACGTCCTGACTTTC. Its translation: CASSLGVRAGANVLTF.